This TCR beta chain was sequenced during a study of regulatory T cells in long-lasting Graves disease. Study-wide points: Persistent disease preferred TRBV28, TRBJ1-2 and TRBJ2-5; new disease, TRBV20-1 and TRBJ2-1.

In its sample, this clonotype was seen many times. Its antigen is unidentified. CDR3 size: 14 residues. V was clipped by 5 bases and J by 1 base, with 11 bases between them. CDR1 is MNHEY and CDR2 is SMNVEV in the germline V gene (reference sequence). Relying on iRepertoire HTBI primers and Arm-PCR of CDR3 regions, the team built TCR beta libraries. TCRdb used MiXCR to reprocess the multiplex PCR reads, holding one entry per CDR3 protein. The sample lists some 460,000 distinct CDR3 sequences; around 15% were seen once. Time point of the sample: newly diagnosed GD, antithyroid drugs for less than 3 months. Making the TCR library involved RNA that had been extracted from PBMCs. Peripheral blood, around 9.9 milliliters per patient, was collected in EDTA tubes. The data were also submitted as part of a second study, on T cells in Graves' hyperthyroidism and ophthalmopathy. That work states: Patients with uncontrolled infections, other autoimmune diseases, pregnancy or lactation were excluded.

The sequence was collected from a man in his forties or fifties with Graves disease. Source: peripheral blood mononuclear cells (PBMCs), taken at new diagnosis, from a patient treated with antithyroid drugs. The rearrangement joins TRBV27 to TRBJ1-1; unclear D gene. The CDR3 region is CASSPRRANTEAFF. In DNA form, the CDR3 reads TGTGCCAGCAGTCCCCGACGGGCGAACACTGAAGCTTTCTTT.